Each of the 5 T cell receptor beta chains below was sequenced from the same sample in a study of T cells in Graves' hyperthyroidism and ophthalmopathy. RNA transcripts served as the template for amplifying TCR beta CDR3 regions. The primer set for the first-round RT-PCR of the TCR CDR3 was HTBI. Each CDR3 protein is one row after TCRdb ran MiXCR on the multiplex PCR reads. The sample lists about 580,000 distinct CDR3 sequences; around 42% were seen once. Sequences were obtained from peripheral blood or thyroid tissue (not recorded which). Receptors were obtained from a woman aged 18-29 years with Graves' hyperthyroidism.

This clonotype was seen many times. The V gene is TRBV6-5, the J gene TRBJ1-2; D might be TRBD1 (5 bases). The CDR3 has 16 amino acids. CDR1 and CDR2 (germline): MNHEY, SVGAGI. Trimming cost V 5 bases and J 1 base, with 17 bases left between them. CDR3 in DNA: TGTGCCAGCAGTCGACAGAATCCGGGAGTTAACTATGGCTACACCTTC. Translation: CASSRQNPGVNYGYTF.

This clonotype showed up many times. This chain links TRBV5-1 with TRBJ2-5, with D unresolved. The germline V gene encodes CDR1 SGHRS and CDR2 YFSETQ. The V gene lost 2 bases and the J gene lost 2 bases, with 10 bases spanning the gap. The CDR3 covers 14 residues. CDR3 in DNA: TGCGCCAGCAGCTTTTCGTCGCAGCAAGAGACCCAGTACTTC. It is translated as CASSFSSQQETQYF.

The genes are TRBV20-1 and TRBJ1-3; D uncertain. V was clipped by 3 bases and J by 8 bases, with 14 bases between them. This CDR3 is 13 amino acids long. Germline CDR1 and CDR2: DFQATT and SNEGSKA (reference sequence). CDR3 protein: CSASRNYGYTIYF. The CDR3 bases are TGCAGTGCTAGTCGCAACTATGGCTACACCATATATTTT.

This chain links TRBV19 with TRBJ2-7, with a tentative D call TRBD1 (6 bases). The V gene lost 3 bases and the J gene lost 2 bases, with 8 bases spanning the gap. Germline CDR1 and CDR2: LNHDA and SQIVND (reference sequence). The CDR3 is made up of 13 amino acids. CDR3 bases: TGTGCCAGTAGTATTAACAGGGCCTACGAGCAGTACTTC. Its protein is CASSINRAYEQYF.

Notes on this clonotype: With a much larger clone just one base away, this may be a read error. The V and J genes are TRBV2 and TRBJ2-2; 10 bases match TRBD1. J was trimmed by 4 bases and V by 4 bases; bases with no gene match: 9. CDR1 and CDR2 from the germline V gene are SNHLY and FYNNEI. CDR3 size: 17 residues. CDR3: CASSAGQGESGTGELFF. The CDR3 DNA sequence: TGTGCCAGCAGTGCCGGACAGGGGGAGAGTGGCACCGGGGAGCTGTTTTTT.